This is a list of T cell receptor beta chains from one sample in a study of T cell repertoires in cytomegalovirus infection. TCRdb called the reads again in MiXCR, with one record for every CDR3 protein. The table records approximately 120,000 distinct CDR3 sequences, approximately 30% of them present only once. For these TCRs, the target antigens are not known. The sequencing here drew on CD8+ T cells from cultured PBMCs, taken from culture after CMV antigen stimulation. The receptors come from a human donor in good health (CMV status not recorded). Some clones in this sample may be carry-over from other donors' samples. The conserved cysteine and the conserved F or W are not part of the CDR3 here.

v_gene: TRBV12-3/TRBV12-4
CDR3aa: ASSSGSNRPQH

v_gene: TRBV10-3
CDR3aa: AIARDRGNEQY

v_gene: TRBV7-8
CDR3aa: ASSQDSIRVSVGIQY

v_gene: TRBV28
CDR3aa: ASSLAPSTDTQY

v_gene: TRBV28
CDR3aa: ASSRGDSYNEQF

v_gene: TRBV4-1
CDR3aa: ASSQDLRGAGANVLT

v_gene: TRBV5-6
CDR3aa: ASSLALQGYNEQF

v_gene: TRBV6-6
CDR3aa: ASRKTRTKDYEQY

v_gene: TRBV20-1
CDR3aa: SARDWGVAHYGYT

v_gene: TRBV11-2
CDR3aa: ASSLGISYEQY

v_gene: TRBV4-1
CDR3aa: ASSPSGGKGETQY

v_gene: TRBV19
CDR3aa: AGRQGYGYT

v_gene: TRBV12-3/TRBV12-4
CDR3aa: ASSRQLATQY

v_gene: TRBV5-1
CDR3aa: ASSLEGSGDEQY

v_gene: TRBV6-2/TRBV6-3
CDR3aa: ASSISGHLNTGELF

v_gene: TRBV11-2
CDR3aa: ASRKNAGGTGELF

v_gene: TRBV7-6
CDR3aa: ASSPERVSGELF

v_gene: TRBV4-1
CDR3aa: ASSQDQSSEQY

v_gene: TRBV19
CDR3aa: ASTDPRWGMNTEAF

v_gene: TRBV27
CDR3aa: ASSLVGGATDTQY

v_gene: TRBV4-1
CDR3aa: ASKERALYSNQPQH

v_gene: TRBV2
CDR3aa: ASSGPGSNTGELF

v_gene: TRBV12-3/TRBV12-4
CDR3aa: ASSPTVNYGYT

v_gene: TRBV5-4
CDR3aa: ASSFIHSNYGYT

v_gene: TRBV4-1
CDR3aa: ASSQILGQGTGELF

v_gene: TRBV11-2
CDR3aa: ASSLALGSYNEQF

v_gene: TRBV7-9
CDR3aa: ASRDDTSFNTGELF

v_gene: TRBV6-1
CDR3aa: ASSYETIAEAF

v_gene: TRBV4-1
CDR3aa: ASSQEGQGYSPQH

v_gene: TRBV19
CDR3aa: ASIPGGGQPQH

v_gene: TRBV28
CDR3aa: ASSLSRREVAEQY

v_gene: TRBV4-2
CDR3aa: ASSRNDERETQY

v_gene: TRBV7-6
CDR3aa: ASSSGTGDEKLF

v_gene: TRBV9
CDR3aa: ASRGQGVWGYT

v_gene: TRBV7-9
CDR3aa: ATGVKQKYGYT

v_gene: TRBV7-6
CDR3aa: ASSHGTSLEQY

v_gene: TRBV7-8
CDR3aa: ASSAPGPREDTQY

v_gene: TRBV11-2
CDR3aa: ASSLVPGNTEAF

v_gene: TRBV12-3/TRBV12-4
CDR3aa: ASSPVGSNQPQH

v_gene: TRBV18
CDR3aa: ASSNTPRQFVSTDTQY

v_gene: TRBV11-2
CDR3aa: ASSFGTENYEQY

v_gene: TRBV12-3/TRBV12-4
CDR3aa: ASSRSWGKQETQY

v_gene: TRBV27
CDR3aa: ASSRGDEQF

v_gene: TRBV7-2
CDR3aa: ASSPGYTEAF

v_gene: TRBV6-1
CDR3aa: ASSDLMVPSYEQY

v_gene: TRBV6-1
CDR3aa: ASSMDRGPGNTIY

v_gene: TRBV7-8
CDR3aa: ASSPDRGAPYEQY

v_gene: TRBV5-1
CDR3aa: ASSLLSQGVSGANVLT

v_gene: TRBV4-1
CDR3aa: ASSHSQGAFNEQF

v_gene: TRBV10-3
CDR3aa: AISGLSYGYT

v_gene: TRBV7-3
CDR3aa: ASSLVFHEQY

v_gene: TRBV7-9
CDR3aa: ASGTGVPIQY

v_gene: TRBV7-6
CDR3aa: ASHDPQGKDEKLF

v_gene: TRBV20-1
CDR3aa: SARAPGTALDNEQF

v_gene: TRBV7-9
CDR3aa: ASSLASWKSSYNSPLH

v_gene: TRBV7-2
CDR3aa: ASSSPTRTGQAYEQY

v_gene: TRBV4-1
CDR3aa: ASSPTGFHEQF

v_gene: TRBV3-1
CDR3aa: ASSQTSSGNTIY

v_gene: TRBV7-2
CDR3aa: ASSTETSGFYNEQF